This T cell receptor beta chain was identified during a study of blood T cell repertoires in COVID-19. Study-wide background: The study drew acute and convalescent COVID-19 samples from the United States, Italy and Spain. T cells, B-cell-depleted T cells, or PBMCs supplied cDNA or gDNA.

Trimming removed 2 bases at V and 7 bases at J, with 5 bases between. This CDR3 has 11 amino acids. Germline CDR1 is PRHDT and CDR2 is FYEKMQ (reference sequence). Original analysis: Nucleated cell number was recorded as an estimate derived from reference gene primer amplification. TCRdb keeps only in-frame clones here, not all; method: immunoSEQ multiplex PCR. That table is the source of V, J and clone size, and D and trimming were worked out from the DNA. The sample consists of some 96,000 clones, about 90% of them appearing once. This chain links TRBV13 with TRBJ2-5; possible D gene TRBD2, 5 bases. The sequence was obtained from a man aged 25 to 40 in a cohort sampled during active COVID-19. Sequenced sample: peripheral blood. The CDR3 nucleotides are TGTGCCAGCAGCTTAAGCGGGACCCAGTACTTC. Amino acid sequence: CASSLSGTQYF.